The entry that follows covers one TCR beta chain sequence. Other DNA sequences in the same sample also yield this CDR3. Profiled with immunoSEQ multiplex PCR; TCRdb holds only in-frame clones, not every one. The sample has over 2 million clones; 85% to 95% are singletons. The CDR3 contains 14 residues. J lost 6 bases, V lost 0 bases, and 4 bases had no gene match. Germline V gene sequence: CDR1 SGHRS, CDR2 YFSETQ. The data were obtained in a study of shared clonotypes between healthy human individuals. The chain couples TRBV5-1 to TRBJ1-1, with 8 positions matching TRBD1. The receptor was isolated from a man aged 18 to 29 in good health. Sequenced sample: naive CD4+ T cells sorted from blood. The subset denotes: CD45RA+ positively selected. The CDR3 DNA reads as TGCGCCAGCAGCTTGGGACAGGGGAGTGCTGAAGCTTTCTTT. It is translated as CASSLGQGSAEAFF.